This TCR beta chain was recorded in a study of PD-1 blockade in classical Hodgkin lymphoma. Study-level background: Nivolumab was administered to patients intravenously at 3 mg/kg every 2 weeks.

This clone was recorded once. Its antigen is not known. Clones were sequenced by immunoSEQ multiplex PCR, and TCRdb holds only the in-frame ones, with some missing. The table lists tens of thousands of clones, over 70% of them singletons, with roughly 11% in the top ten. The CDR3 has 16 residues. Germline assignment: CDR1 SGHAT and CDR2 FQNNGV. Germline trimming cut 5 bases from V and 0 bases from J; bases unmatched to any gene: 7. Brentuximab vedotin exposure varied, and every patient relapsed after autologous stem cell transplantation. Study outcomes and limitations: TCR diversity in CD4+, not CD8+, cells rose significantly by C4D1.

Sequenced here: peripheral blood mononuclear cells (PBMCs), sampled at baseline. This TCR derives from a human donor with classical Hodgkin lymphoma. The chain has TRBV11-2 and TRBJ2-3; 8 bases match TRBD2. The CDR3 DNA follows: TGTGCCAGCAGCCCTACGGGAGGGAAGAGCACAGATACGCAGTATTTT. It is translated as CASSPTGGKSTDTQYF.